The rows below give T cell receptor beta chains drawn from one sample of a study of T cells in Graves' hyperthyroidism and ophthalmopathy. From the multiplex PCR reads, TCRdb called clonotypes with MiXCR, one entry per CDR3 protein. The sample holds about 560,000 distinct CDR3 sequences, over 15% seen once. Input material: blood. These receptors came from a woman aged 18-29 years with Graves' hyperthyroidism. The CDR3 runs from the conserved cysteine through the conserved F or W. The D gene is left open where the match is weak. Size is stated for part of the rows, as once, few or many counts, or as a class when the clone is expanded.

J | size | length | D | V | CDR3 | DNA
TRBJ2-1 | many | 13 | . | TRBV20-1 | CSASNNGGDEQFF | TGCAGTGCTAGTAATAACGGAGGGGATGAGCAGTTCTTC
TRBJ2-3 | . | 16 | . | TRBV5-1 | CASSLSGQTSTDTQYF | TGCGCCAGCAGCTTGTCAGGGCAGACTAGCACAGATACGCAGTATTTT
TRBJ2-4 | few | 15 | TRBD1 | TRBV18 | CASSPQDRVKNIQYF | TGTGCCAGCTCACCACAGGACAGGGTAAAAAACATTCAGTACTTC
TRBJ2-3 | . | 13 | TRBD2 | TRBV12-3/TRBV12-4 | CASSWRESYTQYF | TGTGCCAGCAGTTGGCGGGAGTCGTATACGCAGTATTTT
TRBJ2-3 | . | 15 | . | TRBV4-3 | CASSRAWGQADTQYF | TGCGCCAGCAGCCGGGCATGGGGGCAGGCAGATACGCAGTATTTT
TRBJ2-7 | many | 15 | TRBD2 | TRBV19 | CASNMVAGGPYEQYF | TGTGCCAGTAATATGGTAGCGGGAGGGCCCTACGAGCAGTACTTC
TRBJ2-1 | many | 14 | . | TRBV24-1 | CATSDSRDLGEQFF | TGTGCCACCAGTGATTCCCGGGACCTAGGTGAGCAGTTCTTC
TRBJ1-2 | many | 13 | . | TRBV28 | CASSLLYDYGYTF | TGTGCCAGCAGTTTATTATACGACTATGGCTACACCTTC
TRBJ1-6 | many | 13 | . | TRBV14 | CASSQDLGSPLHF | TGTGCCAGCAGCCAAGATCTGGGTTCACCCCTCCACTTT
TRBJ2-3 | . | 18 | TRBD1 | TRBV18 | CASSPLPGQGIGADTQYF | TGTGCCAGCTCACCACTCCCGGGACAGGGGATCGGTGCAGATACGCAGTATTTT
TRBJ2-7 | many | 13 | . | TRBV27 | CASSLGRAYEQYF | TGTGCCAGCAGTTTAGGACGGGCCTACGAGCAGTACTTC
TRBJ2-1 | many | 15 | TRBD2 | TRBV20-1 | CSARGLAGEVNEQFF | TGCAGTGCTAGAGGCCTAGCGGGAGAGGTGAATGAGCAGTTCTTC
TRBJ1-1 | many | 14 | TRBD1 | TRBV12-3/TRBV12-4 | CASSSIRGGTEAFF | TGTGCCAGCAGTTCGATCAGGGGGGGCACTGAAGCTTTCTTT
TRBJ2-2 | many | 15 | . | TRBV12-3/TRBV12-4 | CASSYRGGSTGELFF | TGTGCCAGCAGTTACAGGGGAGGAAGCACCGGGGAGCTGTTTTTT
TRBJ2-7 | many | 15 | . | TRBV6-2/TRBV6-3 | CASSYEEGSSYEQYF | TGTGCCAGCAGTTACGAGGAGGGCAGCTCCTACGAGCAGTACTTC
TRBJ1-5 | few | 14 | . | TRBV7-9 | CASSSTGSGQPQHF | TGTGCCAGCAGCTCAACAGGGTCTGGTCAGCCCCAGCATTTT
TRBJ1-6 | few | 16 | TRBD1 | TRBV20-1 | CSARDPRQGNNSPLHF | TGCAGTGCTAGAGATCCGAGACAGGGGAATAATTCACCCCTCCACTTT
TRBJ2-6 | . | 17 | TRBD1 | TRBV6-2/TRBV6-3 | CAGSNGQGRTGANVLTF | TGTGCCGGCAGTAATGGACAGGGGCGGACCGGGGCCAACGTCCTGACTTTC
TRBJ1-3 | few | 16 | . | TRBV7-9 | CASSLRGGTSGNTIYF | TGTGCCAGCAGCTTGAGAGGAGGGACTTCTGGAAACACCATATATTTT
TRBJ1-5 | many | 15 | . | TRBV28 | CASSLGDGGYQPQHF | TGTGCCAGCAGTTTGGGGGATGGGGGCTATCAGCCCCAGCATTTT